These T cell receptor beta chains were read from a single sample in a study of blood T cell repertoires in COVID-19. Method: immunoSEQ multiplex PCR; TCRdb's copy keeps in-frame clones and lacks some. The data show roughly 200,000 clones, around 86% seen once. The sample taken for sequencing was peripheral blood. The receptors stem from a woman aged 50 to 60 with COVID-19, enrolled during active disease. CDR3s include the opening cysteine and the closing phenylalanine or tryptophan. D genes are given only for firm matches. For some rows the clone size is stated as once, few or many, or as a class when expanded; others skip it.

v_call	j_call	d_call	clone_size	cdr3_aa	cdr3_nt
TRBV11-3	TRBJ2-1	-	-	CASSLNWGPGYNEQFF	TGTGCCAGCAGCTTAAATTGGGGCCCCGGATACAATGAGCAGTTCTTC
TRBV6-1	TRBJ1-2	-	-	CASSDDRKGNYGYTF	TGTGCCAGCAGTGACGACAGGAAGGGGAACTATGGCTACACCTTC
TRBV7-2	TRBJ2-7	-	-	CASSLAPGDEQYF	TGTGCCAGCAGCTTAGCTCCAGGGGACGAGCAGTACTTC
TRBV30	TRBJ2-1	TRBD1	-	CAWSYPPGTGRSREQFF	TGTGCCTGGAGCTATCCCCCCGGGACAGGGAGAAGCCGGGAGCAGTTCTTC
TRBV28	TRBJ2-7	TRBD1	-	CASSTTGTGGYEQYF	TGTGCCAGCAGCACGACCGGGACAGGGGGCTACGAGCAGTACTTC
TRBV9	TRBJ1-3	-	-	CASSGRGASGNTIYF	TGTGCCAGCAGCGGCAGGGGTGCCTCTGGAAACACCATATATTTT
TRBV30	TRBJ1-2	-	-	CAWSVEISNYGYTF	TGTGCCTGGAGTGTTGAGATCTCTAACTATGGCTACACCTTC
TRBV3-1/TRBV3-2	TRBJ1-2	TRBD1	-	CASSQGDSHLYGYTF	TGTGCCAGCAGCCAAGGGGACAGCCATCTCTATGGCTACACCTTC
TRBV27	TRBJ1-4	-	once	CASSRAGRSEKLFF	TGTGCCAGCAGTCGGGCAGGGAGGTCTGAAAAACTGTTTTTT
TRBV2	TRBJ2-3	TRBD2	-	CASSTVAGETDTQYF	TGTGCCAGCAGCACTGTAGCGGGGGAAACAGATACGCAGTATTTT
TRBV5-6	TRBJ1-5	-	-	CASSLARGQPQHF	TGTGCCAGCAGCTTGGCCAGAGGTCAGCCCCAGCATTTT
TRBV5-1	TRBJ1-2	-	once	CASSLTDNYGYTF	TGCGCCAGCAGCCTGACAGACAACTATGGCTACACCTTC
TRBV5-5	TRBJ2-1	TRBD2	-	CASSFQAGASYNEQFF	TGTGCCAGCAGCTTCCAAGCGGGGGCCTCCTACAATGAGCAGTTCTTC
TRBV19	TRBJ2-2	-	-	CASGGDSTTGELFF	TGTGCCAGCGGGGGGGACAGTACCACCGGGGAGCTGTTTTTT
TRBV7-8	TRBJ2-7	-	-	CASSHSRVARGEQYF	TGTGCCAGCAGCCATAGCCGAGTTGCCCGAGGCGAGCAGTACTTC
TRBV9	TRBJ2-3	-	-	CASSVRIPLGEADTQYF	TGTGCCAGCAGCGTAAGAATCCCGCTAGGGGAGGCAGATACGCAGTATTTT
TRBV3-1/TRBV3-2	TRBJ2-4	TRBD1	-	CASSLRETGGAKNIQYF	TGTGCCAGCAGCCTTAGGGAGACAGGGGGAGCCAAAAACATTCAGTACTTC
TRBV7-9	TRBJ1-3	-	-	CASNREISGNTIYF	TGTGCCAGCAACCGCGAGATCTCTGGAAACACCATATATTTT
TRBV6-6	TRBJ1-1	TRBD1	-	CASSPGGRLRGAFF	TGTGCCAGCAGCCCAGGGGGTCGGTTGCGAGGAGCTTTCTTT
TRBV5-1	TRBJ2-5	TRBD1	-	CASSQQGAQETQYF	TGCGCCAGCAGCCAACAGGGGGCCCAAGAGACCCAGTACTTC
TRBV30	TRBJ1-1	-	-	CAWSPGGNTEAFF	TGTGCCTGGAGTCCAGGTGGGAACACTGAAGCTTTCTTT
TRBV3-1/TRBV3-2	TRBJ1-4	TRBD1	-	CASSQDGTGGYEKLFF	TGTGCCAGCAGCCAAGATGGGACAGGGGGTTATGAAAAACTGTTTTTT
TRBV6-6	TRBJ2-3	-	-	CASRSGPTFDTQYF	TGTGCCAGCAGAAGCGGTCCCACATTTGATACGCAGTATTTT
TRBV7-3	TRBJ2-1	TRBD2	-	CASSFLAGAYNEQFF	TGTGCCAGCAGCTTTCTAGCGGGGGCCTACAATGAGCAGTTCTTC
TRBV5-1	TRBJ1-1	TRBD1	-	CASSLLQGSEAFF	TGCGCCAGCAGCTTATTACAGGGGTCCGAAGCTTTCTTT
TRBV28	TRBJ2-7	TRBD1	-	CASSQQGAGGYEQYF	TGTGCCAGCAGTCAACAGGGGGCCGGGGGCTACGAGCAGTACTTC
TRBV5-6	TRBJ2-3	TRBD1	-	CASSRTGTADTQYF	TGTGCCAGCAGCCGGACAGGGACTGCAGATACGCAGTATTTT
TRBV19	TRBJ2-7	-	-	CASSTQGSSYEQYF	TGTGCCAGTAGTACCCAGGGCTCTTCCTACGAGCAGTACTTC
TRBV14	TRBJ2-3	TRBD2	-	CASSQRGLAGMVVDTQYF	TGTGCCAGCAGCCAAAGAGGACTAGCGGGGATGGTAGTAGATACGCAGTATTTT
TRBV28	TRBJ1-2	TRBD1	-	CASSPGTGESGYTF	TGTGCCAGCAGCCCCGGGACAGGGGAGTCTGGCTACACCTTC
TRBV10-3	TRBJ1-5	-	-	CAISDPSSQPNQPQHF	TGTGCCATCAGTGACCCTTCTTCACAGCCCAATCAGCCCCAGCATTTT
TRBV18	TRBJ1-1	TRBD1	-	CASSPLTGQGSTGNTEAFF	TGTGCCAGCTCACCACTCACGGGACAGGGGTCTACCGGGAACACTGAAGCTTTCTTT
TRBV24-1	TRBJ1-1	-	-	CATSRGVNTEAFF	TGTGCCACCTCCCGGGGGGTGAACACTGAAGCTTTCTTT
TRBV24-1	TRBJ2-3	-	-	CATSAHRGTDTQYF	TGTGCCACCAGTGCACACAGGGGCACAGATACGCAGTATTTT
TRBV3-1/TRBV3-2	TRBJ2-7	-	few	CASSQDQAGSYEQYF	TGTGCCAGCAGCCAAGATCAAGCAGGGTCCTACGAGCAGTACTTC
TRBV6-5	TRBJ1-5	-	-	CASTLGVNSNQPQHF	TGTGCCAGCACTCTCGGGGTCAATAGCAATCAGCCCCAGCATTTT
TRBV5-5	TRBJ1-3	TRBD1	-	CASKQGAAGNTIYF	TGTGCCAGCAAACAGGGGGCTGCAGGAAACACCATATATTTT
TRBV24-1	TRBJ2-2	-	once	CATSDLGGGRTGELFF	TGTGCCACCAGTGATTTGGGAGGAGGAAGGACCGGGGAGCTGTTTTTT
TRBV7-8	TRBJ2-5	-	-	CASSLLGPQTQYF	TGTGCCAGCAGCCTTTTGGGGCCACAGACCCAGTACTTC
TRBV6-5	TRBJ1-5	-	once	CASNPPGGDDQPQHF	TGTGCCAGCAACCCCCCAGGAGGGGACGATCAGCCCCAGCATTTT
TRBV5-5	TRBJ2-1	TRBD2	-	CASSLARAGGVNEQFF	TGTGCCAGCAGCTTGGCCCGCGCGGGGGGGGTCAATGAGCAGTTCTTC
TRBV24-1	TRBJ2-1	-	-	CATSDKSGGGRVSYNEQFF	TGTGCCACCAGTGATAAAAGTGGGGGGGGCAGGGTTAGCTACAATGAGCAGTTCTTC
TRBV7-2	TRBJ1-3	-	few	CASSLRGGAGNTIYF	TGTGCCAGCAGCTTAAGAGGTGGGGCGGGAAACACCATATATTTT
TRBV19	TRBJ1-2	-	-	CASSIWPYGYTF	TGTGCCAGTAGTATCTGGCCTTATGGCTACACCTTC